The clone carrying this T cell receptor (beta chain) was counted only a few times. What it binds is unknown. Sequencing was performed with immunoSEQ multiplex PCR; in TCRdb, only in-frame clones are kept and a portion is missing. Of approximately 110,000 clones listed, about 85% are singletons. This sample stems from a study of PD-L1 blockade in urothelial cancer. Study-level results: Having blood TCR clonality under the median before treatment predicted better survival.

Each patient contributed between 1 and 8 total time points of blood mononuclear cells, pretreatment and during treatment. V was trimmed by 3 bases and J by 5 bases, leaving 24 bases between them. The CDR3 contains 18 residues. Germline V gene sequence: CDR1 SGHNT, CDR2 YENEEA. The sequence came from a man aged 45-65 years with urothelial cancer. This sequence joins TRBV11-3 and TRBJ2-3; D might be TRBD1 (5 bases). Sequences were derived from PBMCs, sampled around atezolizumab (anti-PD-L1) treatment. The CDR3 DNA sequence: TGTGCCAGCAGCTTTGGAATTTTCCGGTCCCAGGGTCAAGATACGCAGTATTTT. This gives the protein CASSFGIFRSQGQDTQYF. The complete variable domain, with remaining parts taken from reference TRBV11-3 and TRBJ2-3, reads EAGVVQSPRYKIIEKKQPVAFWCNPISGHNTLYWYLQNLGQGPELLIRYENEEAVDDSQLPKDRFSAERLKGVDSTLKIQPAELGDSAVYLCASSFGIFRSQGQDTQYFGPGTRLTVL.